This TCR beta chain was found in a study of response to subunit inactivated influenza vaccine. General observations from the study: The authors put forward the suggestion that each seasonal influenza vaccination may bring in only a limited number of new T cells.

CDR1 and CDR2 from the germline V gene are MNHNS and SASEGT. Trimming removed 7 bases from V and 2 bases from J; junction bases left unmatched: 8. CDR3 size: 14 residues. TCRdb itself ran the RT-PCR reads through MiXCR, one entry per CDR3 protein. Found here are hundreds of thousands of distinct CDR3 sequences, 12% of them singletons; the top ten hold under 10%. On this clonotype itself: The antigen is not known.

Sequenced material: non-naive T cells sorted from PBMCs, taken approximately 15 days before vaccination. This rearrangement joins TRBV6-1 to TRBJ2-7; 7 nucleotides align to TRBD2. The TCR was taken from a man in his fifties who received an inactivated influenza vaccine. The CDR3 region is CASNSGGSAYEQYF. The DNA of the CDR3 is TGTGCCAGCAACTCGGGGGGTTCGGCCTACGAGCAGTACTTC.